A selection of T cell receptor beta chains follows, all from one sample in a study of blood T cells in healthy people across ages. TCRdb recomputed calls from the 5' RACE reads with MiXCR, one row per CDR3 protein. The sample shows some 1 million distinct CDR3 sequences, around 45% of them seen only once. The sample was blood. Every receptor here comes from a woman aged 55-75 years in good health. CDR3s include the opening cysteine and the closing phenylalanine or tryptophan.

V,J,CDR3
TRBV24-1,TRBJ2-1,CATSLAIGEQFF
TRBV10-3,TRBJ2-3,CAFSEDLREGDTQYF
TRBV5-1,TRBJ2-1,CASSLAGGIHEQFF
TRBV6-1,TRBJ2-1,CASWRSGSISGQFF
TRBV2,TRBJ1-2,CASIEGVQQGGYGYTF
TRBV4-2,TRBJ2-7,CASSQGSATSYEQYF
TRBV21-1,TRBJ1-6,CASSKISEGTESAPLHF
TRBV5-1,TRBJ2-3,CASSLESRGGDTQYF
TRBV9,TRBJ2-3,CASSVASVSDTQYF
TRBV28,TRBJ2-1,CASSLGREGNEQFF
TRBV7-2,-,CASSIGRANNEQYF
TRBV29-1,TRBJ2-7,CSVHTGQYEQYF
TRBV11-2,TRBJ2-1,CAGSRISGSYNEQFF
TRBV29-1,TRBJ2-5,CSVTPTGFGETQYF
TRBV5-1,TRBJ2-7,CASTHSGTYEQYF
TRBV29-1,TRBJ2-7,CSAMGVAEQYF